The 22 T cell receptor beta chains given below trace back to one sample, sequenced in a study of T cell repertoires in cytomegalovirus infection. TCRdb re-called the reads with MiXCR, one entry per CDR3 protein. The repertoire holds under 850,000 distinct CDR3 sequences, about a third seen once, with around 2.8% in the top ten. What was sequenced was PBMCs. Source of these receptors: a human donor in good health (CMV status not recorded). Some clones in this sample may be carry-over from other donors' samples.

With regard to this clonotype: A read error may produce the germline difference seen at one junction end. This chain joins TRBV7-2 and TRBJ1-1; D unresolved. This CDR3 has 13 amino acids. CDR1 and CDR2 from the germline V gene are SGHTA and FQGNSA. CDR3 nucleotide sequence: TGTGCCACAAACGCGGTTCTCCCCTTTGAATCTTTCTTT. It yields the protein CATNAVLPFESFF.

This clonotype was recorded at least ten times. The chain uses TRBV28 and TRBJ2-7; D is perhaps TRBD1 (6 bases). CDR3 length: 14 residues. Germline V lookup: CDR1 MDHEN, CDR2 SYDVKM. V gave up 2 bases and J gave up 4 bases, with 12 bases separating them. CDR3 bases: TGTGCCAGCAGTTTAGACAGGAGAACATACGAGCAGTACTTC. Protein product: CASSLDRRTYEQYF.

This clonotype was seen a few times. This chain joins TRBV28 and TRBJ2-7; a weak D match, TRBD2 (6 bases). The V and J ends lost 5 bases and 8 bases respectively, with 34 bases between them. Germline assignment: CDR1 MDHEN and CDR2 SYDVKM. The CDR3 has 19 amino acids. CDR3 in DNA: TGTGCCAGCAGTCCGCGCGCGGGAAAGACACTTGGAACCCCCAGGAAGCAGTACTTC. Translated: CASSPRAGKTLGTPRKQYF. Supplemented by reference TRBV28 and TRBJ2-7, the full variable domain reads DVKVTQSSRYLVKRTGEKVFLECVQDMDHENMFWYRQDPGLGLRLIYFSYDVKMKEKGDIPEGYSVSREKKERFSLILESASTNQTSMYLCASSPRAGKTLGTPRKQYFGPGTRLTVT.

This clonotype occurred a few times. This chain uses TRBV24-1 with TRBJ2-1; D ambiguous. The CDR3 contains 15 residues. The germline V gene has CDR1 KGHDR and CDR2 SFDVKD. V lost 2 bases to trimming and J lost 5 bases, with 12 bases between them. CDR3 in amino acids: CATSDYGSHHNEQFF. CDR3 bases: TGTGCCACCAGTGATTACGGCTCGCACCACAATGAGCAGTTCTTC.

This clonotype has more than one count but fewer than ten. The rearrangement uses TRBV19 and TRBJ1-2; 9 nucleotides line up with TRBD1. Germline V gene lookup returns CDR1 LNHDA and CDR2 SQIVND (reference sequence). The CDR3 has 16 amino acids. The V segment lost 5 bases and the J segment 0 bases; nucleotides outside the gene matches: 7. CDR3 sequence: CASSPTRTGANYGYTF. CDR3 nucleotide sequence: TGTGCCAGTAGTCCGACCAGGACAGGGGCTAACTATGGCTACACCTTC.

The J gene is TRBJ2-5, the V gene TRBV6-5, with TRBD1 identical over 9 bases. The CDR3 extends over 15 amino acids. The V segment lost 6 bases and the J segment 1 base; nucleotides outside the gene matches: 6. Per the germline V gene, CDR1 is MNHEY and CDR2 is SVGAGI. The CDR3 DNA reads as TGTGCCAGCAGGCGAGGACAGGGGCTCCAAGAGACCCAGTACTTC. This sequence encodes CASRRGQGLQETQYF.

This clonotype was recorded a few times. CDR3 in DNA: TGCAGCGTCGACGGAGCAGACAGTGAGGGGAGAAAACTGTTTTTT. This sequence encodes CSVDGADSEGRKLFF. The rearrangement joins TRBV29-1 to TRBJ1-4, with D perhaps matching TRBD1 (5 bases). V shed 6 bases and J shed 10 bases, with 24 bases lying between them. This CDR3 is built from 15 residues. Germline loops: CDR1 SQVTM, CDR2 ANQGSEA.

The V gene is TRBV11-2, the J gene TRBJ2-7; 7 nucleotides agree with TRBD2. V shed 3 bases and J 0 bases; nucleotides not matched to a gene: 5. The CDR3 totals 15 residues. CDR1 and CDR2 from the germline V gene are SGHAT and FQNNGV. Here the CDR3 DNA reads TGTGCCAGCAGCTTTAGAGCGGGAATCTCCTACGAGCAGTACTTC. Translated, it gives CASSFRAGISYEQYF. Supplemented by reference TRBV11-2 and TRBJ2-7, the full variable domain reads EAGVAQSPRYKIIEKRQSVAFWCNPISGHATLYWYQQILGQGPKLLIQFQNNGVVDDSQLPKDRFSAERLKGVDSTLKIQPAKLEDSAVYLCASSFRAGISYEQYFGPGTRLTVT.

This clonotype has more than one count but fewer than ten. The CDR3 sequence is CASSLQGNPNGAFF. DNA for the CDR3: TGCGCCAGCAGCTTACAGGGAAACCCCAATGGGGCTTTCTTT. The rearrangement links TRBV5-1 to TRBJ1-1; possible D gene TRBD1, 6 bases. CDR1 is SGHRS and CDR2 is YFSETQ in the germline V gene. This CDR3 comprises 14 residues. Trimming stripped 2 bases from V and 11 bases from J, with 19 bases between.

The chain recombines TRBV5-5 with TRBJ1-5; 7 bases line up with TRBD1. The CDR3 loop spans 17 amino acids. V was pared by 4 bases and J by 4 bases, with 14 bases of the junction left unmatched. In germline, CDR1 is SGHKS, CDR2 YYEKEE (reference sequence). Here the CDR3 DNA reads TGTGCCAGCAGCACGGCCCCGACAGGGAGGCTTAATCAGCCCCAGCATTTT. Protein product: CASSTAPTGRLNQPQHF.

Only a few counts were recorded for this clonotype. Just one base apart from a much larger clone, this may be a read error. This chain links TRBV7-9 with TRBJ1-1; D might be TRBD1 (6 bases). V lost 5 bases and J lost 1, with 11 bases in between. Germline CDR1 reads SEHNR; CDR2 reads FQNEAQ (reference sequence). The CDR3 runs to 14 residues. The CDR3 DNA sequence: TGTGCCAGCAGCGCCCAGACAGGGAACACTGAAGCTTTCTTT. It is translated as CASSAQTGNTEAFF. The full variable domain, its missing parts supplied by reference TRBV7-9 and TRBJ1-1, is DTGVSQNPRHKITKRGQNVTFRCDPISEHNRLYWYRQTLGQGPEFLTYFQNEAQLEKSRLLSDRFSAERPKGSFSTLEIQRTEQGDSAMYLCASSAQTGNTEAFFGQGTRLTVV.

Notes on this clonotype: This is likely a read error, given that the CDR3 carries no conserved phenylalanine or tryptophan at its end. This chain uses TRBV7-6 with TRBJ1-5, with D tentatively TRBD1 (6 bases). V lost 5 bases and J lost 0, with 14 bases in between. CDR1 SGHVS and CDR2 FNYEAQ come from the germline V gene. This CDR3 region has 16 residues. The CDR3 DNA reads TGTGCCAGCAGCCCGGGAGGGGGTAATAGCAATCAGCCCCAGCATTCT. Translated: CASSPGGGNSNQPQHS.

The chain joins TRBV28 to TRBJ2-7; 10 positions match TRBD2. The trim removed 5 bases at V and 1 base at J, leaving 8 bases unmatched. The CDR3 consists of 16 residues. CDR1 and CDR2 (germline): MDHEN, SYDVKM. In nucleotides, the CDR3 is TGTGCCAGCAGTCGACGAGCGGGGGGGCCATCCTACGAGCAGTACTTC. Its protein product is CASSRRAGGPSYEQYF.

This clonotype was counted once. CDR3 DNA: TGTGCCAGCAGTTATGGGACAGGGGTGGGGACAGATACGCAGTATTTT. Translating gives CASSYGTGVGTDTQYF. The chain carries TRBV6-5 and TRBJ2-3; TRBD1 aligns across 10 bases. Per germline, CDR1 MNHEY and CDR2 SVGAGI. The length of the CDR3 is 16 residues. Germline trimming cut 3 bases from V and 3 bases from J; bases unmatched to any gene: 6.

This sequence joins TRBV12-3 or TRBV12-4 and TRBJ1-5; D call uncertain. This CDR3 is built from 16 residues. V was cut by 4 bases and J by 0 bases, with 13 bases left in between. CDR3 region: CASSYSLTDSNQPQHF. CDR3 nucleotides: TGTGCCAGCAGTTACTCCCTGACTGATAGCAATCAGCCCCAGCATTTT.

This chain joins TRBV12-3 or TRBV12-4 and TRBJ1-5; D not certain. The CDR3 is 13 residues long. V lost 1 base, J lost 5 bases, and 6 bases lay in between. CDR3 DNA sequence: TGTGCCAGCAGTTTAGATGGATATCAGCCCCAGCATTTT. It yields the protein CASSLDGYQPQHF.

V is TRBV10-3 and J is TRBJ1-2; TRBD1 might be the D (5 bases). The CDR3 consists of 14 residues. The V end was cut by 2 bases, the J end by 8 bases, with 15 bases between. Germline CDR1 is ENHRY and CDR2 is SYGVKD. CDR3: CAISERETAKGYTF. CDR3 coding DNA: TGTGCCATCAGTGAGAGGGAGACAGCGAAGGGCTACACCTTC.

This clonotype was seen a handful of times. The rearrangement uses TRBV7-6 and TRBJ2-5; D remains unclear. This CDR3 has 15 amino acids. CDR1 is SGHVS, CDR2 FNYEAQ, per germline. The V end lost 1 base, the J end lost 0 bases, and 9 bases lay between the germline ends. The CDR3 spells CASSLGLVYQETQYF. The CDR3 DNA is TGTGCCAGCAGCTTAGGACTCGTGTACCAAGAGACCCAGTACTTC.

This clonotype was counted a few times. V is TRBV7-8 and J is TRBJ1-1; TRBD1 aligns across 7 bases. Germline V gene sequence: CDR1 SGHVS, CDR2 FQNEAQ. The CDR3 sequence is 15 residues long. The trim removed 2 bases at V and 5 bases at J, leaving 8 bases unmatched. CDR3 DNA sequence: TGTGCCAGCAGCTTAAAAAGGGGGCGCGGGACTGAAGCTTTCTTT. As protein: CASSLKRGRGTEAFF.

This sequence joins TRBV7-6 and TRBJ2-7, with 7 bases identical to TRBD1. V was clipped by 1 base and J by 1 base; unmatched bases: 4. The V gene's germline CDR1 is SGHVS and CDR2 FNYEAQ. This CDR3 spans 15 amino acids. The CDR3 DNA reads TGTGCCAGCAGCTTAGGGACAGGCCCTTCCTACGAGCAGTACTTC. Amino acid sequence: CASSLGTGPSYEQYF.

In regard to this clonotype: It may be a read error: a sequence one base away is much more abundant. As the CDR3 is not closed by the conserved phenylalanine or tryptophan, this likely results from a read error. The chain has TRBV19 and TRBJ2-1; 9 nucleotides line up with TRBD2. Unmatched junction bases numbered 3, after V lost 3 bases and J lost 6 bases. There are 14 residues in the CDR3. CDR1 and CDR2 from the germline V gene are LNHDA and SQIVND (reference sequence). The CDR3: CASSMSGRINEQFL. The CDR3 DNA sequence: TGTGCCAGTAGTATGAGCGGGAGGATCAATGAGCAGTTCTTA.

The chain combines TRBV7-6 with TRBJ1-4; tentative D call: TRBD1 (5 bases). The CDR3 spans 15 residues. Germline-derived CDR1 and CDR2 are SGHVS and FNYEAQ. The ends were cut back, 0 bases at V and 3 bases at J, with 8 bases in the middle. This chain's CDR3 is CASSLAEGPNEKLFF. CDR3 sequence (DNA): TGTGCCAGCAGCTTAGCGGAGGGGCCTAATGAAAAACTGTTTTTT.